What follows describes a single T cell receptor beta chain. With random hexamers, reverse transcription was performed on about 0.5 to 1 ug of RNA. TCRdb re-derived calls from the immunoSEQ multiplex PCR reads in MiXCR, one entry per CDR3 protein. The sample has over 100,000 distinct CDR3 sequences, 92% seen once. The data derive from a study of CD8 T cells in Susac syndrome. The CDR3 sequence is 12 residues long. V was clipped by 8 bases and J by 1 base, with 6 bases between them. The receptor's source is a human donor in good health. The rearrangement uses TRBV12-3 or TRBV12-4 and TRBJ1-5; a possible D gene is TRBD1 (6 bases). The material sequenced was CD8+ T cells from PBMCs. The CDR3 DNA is TGTGCCAGCGACAGGAGCAATCAGCCCCAGCATTTT. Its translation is CASDRSNQPQHF.